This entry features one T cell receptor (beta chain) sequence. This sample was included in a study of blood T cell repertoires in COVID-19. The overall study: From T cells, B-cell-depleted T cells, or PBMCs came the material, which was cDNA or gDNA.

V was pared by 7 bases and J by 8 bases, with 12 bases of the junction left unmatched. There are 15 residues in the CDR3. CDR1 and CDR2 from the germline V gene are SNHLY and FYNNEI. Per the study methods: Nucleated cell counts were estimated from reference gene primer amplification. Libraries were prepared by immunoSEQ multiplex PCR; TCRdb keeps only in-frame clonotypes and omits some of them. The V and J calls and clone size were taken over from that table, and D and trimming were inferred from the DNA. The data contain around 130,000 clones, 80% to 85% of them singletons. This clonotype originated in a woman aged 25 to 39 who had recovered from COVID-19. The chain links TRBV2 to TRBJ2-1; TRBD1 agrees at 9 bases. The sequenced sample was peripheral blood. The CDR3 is CASNRPGGQGYEQFF. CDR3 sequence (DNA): TGTGCCAGCAACCGACCAGGGGGACAGGGCTATGAGCAGTTCTTC.